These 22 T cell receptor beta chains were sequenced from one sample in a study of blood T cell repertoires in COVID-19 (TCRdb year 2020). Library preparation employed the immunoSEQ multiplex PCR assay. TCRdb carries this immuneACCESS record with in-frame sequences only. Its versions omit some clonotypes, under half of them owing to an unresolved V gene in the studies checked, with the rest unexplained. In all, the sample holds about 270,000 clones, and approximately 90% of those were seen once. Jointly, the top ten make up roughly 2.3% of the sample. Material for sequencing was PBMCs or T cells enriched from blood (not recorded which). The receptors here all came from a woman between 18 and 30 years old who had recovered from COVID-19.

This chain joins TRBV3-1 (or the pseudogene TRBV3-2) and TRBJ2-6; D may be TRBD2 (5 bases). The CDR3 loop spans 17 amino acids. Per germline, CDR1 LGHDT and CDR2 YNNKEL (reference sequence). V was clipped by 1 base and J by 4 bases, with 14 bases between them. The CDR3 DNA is TGTGCCAGCAGCCAAGGACGGGGTGAGAGGGGGGCCAACGTCCTGACTTTC. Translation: CASSQGRGERGANVLTF.

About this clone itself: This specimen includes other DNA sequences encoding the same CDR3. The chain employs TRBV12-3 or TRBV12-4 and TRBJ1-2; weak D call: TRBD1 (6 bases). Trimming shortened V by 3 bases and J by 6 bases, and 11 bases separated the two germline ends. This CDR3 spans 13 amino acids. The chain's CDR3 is CASSFLGGDGYTF. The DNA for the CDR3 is TGTGCCAGCAGTTTTTTAGGGGGAGATGGCTACACCTTC.

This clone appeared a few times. CDR3 DNA sequence: TGCGCCAGCAGCCCCGAGGGGGGAGGGGGTACCGGGAACACTGAAGCTTTCTTT. Its translation: CASSPEGGGGTGNTEAFF. The chain combines TRBV5-1 with TRBJ1-1; TRBD1 might be the D (6 bases). V gave up 4 bases and J gave up 1 base, with 23 bases separating them. This CDR3 region has 18 residues. CDR1 is SGHRS and CDR2 is YFSETQ in the germline V gene.

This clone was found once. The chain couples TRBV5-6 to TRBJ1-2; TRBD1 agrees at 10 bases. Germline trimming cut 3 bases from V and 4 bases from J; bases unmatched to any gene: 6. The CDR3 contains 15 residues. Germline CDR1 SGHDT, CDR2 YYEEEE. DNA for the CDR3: TGTGCCAGCAGCTCCGACAGGGGGCTTGGCTATGGCTACACCTTC. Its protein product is CASSSDRGLGYGYTF.

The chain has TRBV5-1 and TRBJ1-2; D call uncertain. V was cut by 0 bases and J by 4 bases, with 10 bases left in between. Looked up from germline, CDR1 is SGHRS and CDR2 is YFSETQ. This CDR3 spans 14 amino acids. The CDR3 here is CASSLELPTYGYTF. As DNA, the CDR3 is TGCGCCAGCAGCTTGGAACTACCCACCTATGGCTACACCTTC.

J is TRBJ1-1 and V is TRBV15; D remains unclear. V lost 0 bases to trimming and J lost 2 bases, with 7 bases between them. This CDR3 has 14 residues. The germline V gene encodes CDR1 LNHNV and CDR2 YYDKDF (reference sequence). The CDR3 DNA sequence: TGTGCCACCAGCAGAGATCCCGTTAACACTGAAGCTTTCTTT. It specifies CATSRDPVNTEAFF.

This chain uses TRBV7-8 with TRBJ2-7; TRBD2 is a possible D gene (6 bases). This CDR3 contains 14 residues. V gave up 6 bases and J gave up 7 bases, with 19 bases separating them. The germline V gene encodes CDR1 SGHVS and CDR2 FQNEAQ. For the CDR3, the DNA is TGTGCCAGCAGGCCCCGTGGGAGGACTGGGGAGCAGTACTTC. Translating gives CASRPRGRTGEQYF. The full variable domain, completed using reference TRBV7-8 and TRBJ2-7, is GAGVSQSPRYKVAKRGQDVALRCDPISGHVSLFWYQQALGQGPEFLTYFQNEAQLDKSGLPSDRFFAERPEGSVSTLKIQRTQQEDSAVYLCASRPRGRTGEQYFGPGTRLTVT.

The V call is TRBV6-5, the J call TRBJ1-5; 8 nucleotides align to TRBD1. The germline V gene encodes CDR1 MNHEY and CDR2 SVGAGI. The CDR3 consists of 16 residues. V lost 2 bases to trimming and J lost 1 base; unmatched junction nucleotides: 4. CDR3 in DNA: TGTGCCAGCAGTTACGAAACAGGGGGAAGCAATCAGCCCCAGCATTTT. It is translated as CASSYETGGSNQPQHF.

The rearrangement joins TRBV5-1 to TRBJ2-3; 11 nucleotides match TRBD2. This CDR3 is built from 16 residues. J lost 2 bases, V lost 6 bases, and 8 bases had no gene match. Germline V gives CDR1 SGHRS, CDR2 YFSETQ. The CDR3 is CASNVLLAGATDTQYF. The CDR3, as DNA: TGCGCCAGCAACGTACTACTAGCGGGGGCCACAGATACGCAGTATTTT. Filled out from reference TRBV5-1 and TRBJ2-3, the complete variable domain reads KAGVTQTPRYLIKTRGQQVTLSCSPISGHRSVSWYQQTPGQGLQFLFEYFSETQRNKGNFPGRFSGRQFSNSRSEMNVSTLELGDSALYLCASNVLLAGATDTQYFGPGTRLTVL.

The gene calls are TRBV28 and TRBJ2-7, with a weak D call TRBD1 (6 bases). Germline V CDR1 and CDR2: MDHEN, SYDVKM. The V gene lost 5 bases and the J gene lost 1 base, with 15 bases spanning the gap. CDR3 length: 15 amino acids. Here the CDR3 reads CASSQPGALSYEQYF. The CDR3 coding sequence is TGTGCCAGCAGTCAACCAGGGGCACTATCCTACGAGCAGTACTTC.

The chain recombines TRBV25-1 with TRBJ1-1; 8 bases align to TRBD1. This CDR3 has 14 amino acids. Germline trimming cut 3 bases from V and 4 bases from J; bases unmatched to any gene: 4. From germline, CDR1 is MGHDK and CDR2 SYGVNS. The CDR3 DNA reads TGTGCCAGCAGTGATTGGACAGGGCCCACTGAAGCTTTCTTT. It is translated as CASSDWTGPTEAFF.

The CDR3 region is CARPGGRTRTDTQYF. CDR3 DNA sequence: TGTGCCAGGCCTGGAGGGAGGACCCGCACAGATACGCAGTATTTT. The J gene is TRBJ2-3, the V gene TRBV7-9, with a possible D match to TRBD2 (6 bases). The CDR3 runs to 15 residues. Trimming removed 9 bases at V and 1 base at J, with 17 bases between. Germline assignment: CDR1 SEHNR and CDR2 FQNEAQ (reference sequence). The full variable domain, its missing parts supplied by reference TRBV7-9 and TRBJ2-3, is DTGVSQNPRHKITKRGQNVTFRCDPISEHNRLYWYRQTLGQGPEFLTYFQNEAQLEKSRLLSDRFSAERPKGSFSTLEIQRTEQGDSAMYLCARPGGRTRTDTQYFGPGTRLTVL.

CDR3 residues: CASSIDGTPYTEAFF. In DNA form, the CDR3 reads TGTGCCAGTAGTATAGACGGGACACCCTACACTGAAGCTTTCTTT. V is TRBV19 and J is TRBJ1-1; D is possibly TRBD1 (6 bases). The CDR3 runs 15 residues. Between the trimmed V and J ends, which lost 0 bases and 3 bases, there was a span of 11 bases. Looked up from germline, CDR1 is LNHDA and CDR2 is SQIVND (reference sequence).

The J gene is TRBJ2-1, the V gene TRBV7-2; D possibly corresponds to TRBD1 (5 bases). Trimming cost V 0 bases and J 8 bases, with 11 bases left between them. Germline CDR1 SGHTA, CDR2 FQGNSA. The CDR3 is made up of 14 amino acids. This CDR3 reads CASSLAGQRYEQFF. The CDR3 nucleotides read TGTGCCAGCAGCTTAGCGGGGCAGCGCTATGAGCAGTTCTTC.

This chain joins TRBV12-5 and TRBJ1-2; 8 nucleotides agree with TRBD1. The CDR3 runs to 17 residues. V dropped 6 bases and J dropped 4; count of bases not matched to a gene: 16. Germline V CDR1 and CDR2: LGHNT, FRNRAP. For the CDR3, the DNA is TGTGCTAGTGGCCCAGGGGGCACTCTATCCGGGAGCTATGGCTACACCTTC. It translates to CASGPGGTLSGSYGYTF. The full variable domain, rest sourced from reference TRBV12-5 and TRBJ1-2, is DARVTQTPRHKVTEMGQEVTMRCQPILGHNTVFWYRQTMMQGLELLAYFRNRAPLDDSGMPKDRFSAEMPDATLATLKIQPSEPRDSAVYFCASGPGGTLSGSYGYTFGSGTRLTVV.

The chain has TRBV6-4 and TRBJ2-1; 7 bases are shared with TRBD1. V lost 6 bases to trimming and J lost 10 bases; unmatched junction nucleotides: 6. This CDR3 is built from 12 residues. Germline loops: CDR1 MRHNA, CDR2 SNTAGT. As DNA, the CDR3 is TGTGCCAGCAGAGACCTGACAGGGGAGCAGTTCTTC. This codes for CASRDLTGEQFF.

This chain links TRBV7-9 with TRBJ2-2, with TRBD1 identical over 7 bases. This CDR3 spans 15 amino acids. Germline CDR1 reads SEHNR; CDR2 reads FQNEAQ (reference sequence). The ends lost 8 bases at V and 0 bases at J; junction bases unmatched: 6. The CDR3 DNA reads TGTGCCAGCCGAAGGGGGCCCGCGAACACCGGGGAGCTGTTTTTT. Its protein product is CASRRGPANTGELFF.

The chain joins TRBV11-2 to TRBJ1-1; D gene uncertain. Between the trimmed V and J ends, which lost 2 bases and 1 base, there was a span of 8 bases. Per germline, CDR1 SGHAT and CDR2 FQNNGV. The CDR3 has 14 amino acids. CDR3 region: CASSLSSRNTEAFF. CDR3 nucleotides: TGTGCCAGCAGCTTAAGTTCCAGGAACACTGAAGCTTTCTTT.

The CDR3 reads CASSSRQGNQPQHF. The CDR3 DNA is TGTGCCAGCAGTTCCCGACAGGGCAATCAGCCCCAGCATTTT. The genes are TRBV27 and TRBJ1-5; TRBD1 is a possible D gene (6 bases). V dropped 4 bases and J dropped 2 bases, with 9 bases sitting between them. CDR3 size: 14 residues. The germline gives CDR1 MNHEY, CDR2 SMNVEV (reference sequence).

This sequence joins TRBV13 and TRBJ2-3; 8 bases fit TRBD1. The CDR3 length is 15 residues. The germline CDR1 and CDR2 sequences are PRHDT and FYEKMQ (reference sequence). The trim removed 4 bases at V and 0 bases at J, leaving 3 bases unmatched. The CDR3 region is CASSSDRESTDTQYF. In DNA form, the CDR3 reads TGTGCCAGCAGCTCGGACAGGGAGAGCACAGATACGCAGTATTTT.

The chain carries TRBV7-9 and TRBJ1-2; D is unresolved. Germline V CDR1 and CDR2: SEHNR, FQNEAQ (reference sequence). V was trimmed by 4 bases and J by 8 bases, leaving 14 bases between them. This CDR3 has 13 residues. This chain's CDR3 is CASSWTRDGGYTF. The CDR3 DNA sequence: TGTGCCAGCAGCTGGACTCGAGACGGCGGCTACACCTTC.

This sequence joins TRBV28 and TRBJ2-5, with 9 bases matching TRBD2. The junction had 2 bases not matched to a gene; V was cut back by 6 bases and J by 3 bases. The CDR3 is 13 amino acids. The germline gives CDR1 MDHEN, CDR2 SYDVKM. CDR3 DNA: TGTGCCAGCAGCCGACTAGCGGAAGAGACCCAGTACTTC. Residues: CASSRLAEETQYF.